Listed below are T cell receptor beta chains from one sample, sequenced in a study of identical twins. TCRdb re-derived calls from the 5' RACE reads in MiXCR, one entry per CDR3 protein. Among about 530,000 distinct CDR3 sequences listed, around 15% were seen once. These data were also reused for a study on yellow fever vaccine responses in identical twins.

The source material was CD4+ T cells sorted from blood. These receptors were collected from a young woman in good health. CDR3s include the opening cysteine and the closing phenylalanine or tryptophan. The order of the fields is clone size, D gene, V gene, J gene, CDR3 protein, CDR3 DNA. D genes are given only for firm matches. Where a row states a size, it is once, few, many or the class of an expanded clone; other rows omit it.

few	TRBD1	TRBV15	TRBJ1-5	CATSRVGQGNQPQHF	TGTGCCACCAGCAGAGTTGGACAGGGAAATCAGCCCCAGCATTTT
.	.	TRBV28	TRBJ2-2	CASSFGQLGTGELFF	TGTGCCAGCAGTTTTGGGCAGTTGGGCACCGGGGAGCTGTTTTTT
few	TRBD1	TRBV18	TRBJ2-2	CASSRRQGAFTGELFF	TGTGCCAGCTCACGCCGACAGGGGGCTTTCACCGGGGAGCTGTTTTTT
few	.	TRBV29-1	TRBJ1-1	CSVEGSGIEAFF	TGCAGCGTTGAAGGCAGCGGTATTGAAGCTTTCTTT
few	TRBD1	TRBV7-9	TRBJ2-3	CASSYPGQGASTQYF	TGTGCCAGCAGTTATCCGGGACAGGGGGCTAGTACGCAGTATTTT
few	.	TRBV2	TRBJ2-1	CASSNRQAEQFF	TGTGCCAGCAGCAACCGACAGGCCGAGCAGTTCTTC
many	.	TRBV27	TRBJ1-5	CASSFGAPRGPQHF	TGTGCCAGCAGTTTCGGGGCCCCGAGGGGGCCCCAGCATTTT
.	TRBD1	TRBV6-5	TRBJ1-6	CASSYSRDSSNSPLHF	TGTGCCAGCAGTTACTCCAGGGACAGCTCTAATTCACCCCTCCACTTT
.	.	TRBV29-1	TRBJ2-1	CSVGMGQLGGEQFF	TGCAGCGTTGGTATGGGACAGCTCGGGGGTGAGCAGTTCTTC
.	.	TRBV2	TRBJ2-1	CASSEGDNEQFF	TGTGCCAGCAGTGAGGGAGACAATGAGCAGTTCTTC
.	TRBD2	TRBV20-1	TRBJ2-1	CSAGTSGGSEQFF	TGCAGTGCTGGGACTAGCGGGGGGAGTGAGCAGTTCTTC
few	TRBD1	TRBV28	TRBJ1-6	CASTRDRGTYNSPLHF	TGTGCCAGCACCCGGGACAGGGGAACCTATAATTCACCCCTCCACTTT
few	TRBD2	TRBV12-3/TRBV12-4	TRBJ2-3	CASPGTIRRGNTDTQYF	TGTGCCAGCCCCGGGACTATTCGACGGGGAAACACAGATACGCAGTATTTT
.	TRBD2	TRBV2	TRBJ2-7	CASISRLAGGYEQYF	TGTGCCAGCATTAGTCGACTAGCGGGAGGCTACGAGCAGTACTTC
.	.	TRBV5-1	TRBJ2-2	CASKEGDTGELFF	TGCGCCAGTAAAGAGGGGGACACCGGGGAGCTGTTTTTT
many	TRBD2	TRBV2	TRBJ2-6	CASSPLAGAGSGANVLTF	TGTGCCAGCAGCCCACTAGCGGGGGCTGGCTCTGGGGCCAACGTCCTGACTTTC
few	.	TRBV29-1	TRBJ2-2	CSVGVRPNTGELFF	TGCAGCGTTGGGGTCAGGCCGAACACCGGGGAGCTGTTTTTT
few	.	TRBV4-1	TRBJ2-3	CASSQVGARVIDTQYF	TGCGCCAGCAGCCAAGTTGGGGCAAGGGTTATAGATACGCAGTATTTT
few	TRBD2	TRBV24-1	TRBJ2-3	CATSPGLATTQYF	TGTGCCACCAGTCCGGGACTAGCCACTACGCAGTATTTT
.	.	TRBV7-9	TRBJ2-7	CASSTRDYYEQYF	TGTGCCAGCAGCACCAGAGATTACTACGAGCAGTACTTC
.	.	TRBV10-1	TRBJ1-1	CASRGTTEAFF	TGCGCCAGCAGGGGTACCACTGAAGCTTTCTTT
.	.	TRBV7-9	TRBJ2-3	CASSLDLWGTDTQYF	TGTGCCAGCAGCTTAGACTTATGGGGCACAGATACGCAGTATTTT
few	.	TRBV12-3/TRBV12-4	TRBJ1-5	CASSSGTYNQPQHF	TGTGCCAGCAGTTCGGGAACCTACAATCAGCCCCAGCATTTT
.	.	TRBV20-1	TRBJ2-5	CSARGAGALETQYF	TGCAGTGCTAGAGGAGCCGGGGCGCTTGAGACCCAGTACTTC
.	.	TRBV7-9	TRBJ2-1	CASSTSSYNEQFF	TGTGCCAGCAGCACAAGCTCCTACAATGAGCAGTTCTTC
few	TRBD1	TRBV12-3/TRBV12-4	TRBJ1-5	CASSLRGLNQPQHF	TGTGCCAGCAGTTTAAGGGGGCTTAATCAGCCCCAGCATTTT
.	.	TRBV3-1	TRBJ2-5	CASSHRAIQETQYF	TGTGCCAGCAGCCATCGGGCAATCCAAGAGACCCAGTACTTC
few	.	TRBV4-1	TRBJ2-7	CASSQGSGFGEQYF	TGCGCCAGCAGCCAAGGGTCCGGATTCGGAGAGCAGTACTTC
few	.	TRBV20-1	TRBJ2-7	CSALDPYISYEQYF	TGCAGTGCTCTGGACCCCTATATTTCCTACGAGCAGTACTTC
few	.	TRBV28	TRBJ2-4	CASSSLTVSIQYF	TGTGCCAGCAGTTCGTTGACAGTATCCATTCAGTACTTC
.	.	TRBV6-5	TRBJ1-3	CASSDPGNTIYF	TGTGCCAGTTCAGATCCGGGAAACACCATATATTTT
few	.	TRBV7-8	TRBJ2-1	CASSLRAAQGHNEQFF	TGTGCCAGCAGCTTGAGGGCCGCCCAGGGGCACAATGAGCAGTTCTTC
.	.	TRBV10-3	TRBJ2-7	CAISEGGSGQYF	TGTGCCATCAGTGAGGGAGGAAGCGGGCAGTACTTC
.	TRBD2	TRBV24-1	TRBJ2-1	CATSERTSGFYNEQFF	TGTGCCACCAGTGAAAGGACTAGCGGGTTTTACAATGAGCAGTTCTTC
few	TRBD1	TRBV12-3/TRBV12-4	TRBJ1-3	CASRAGTGENTIYF	TGTGCCAGCAGAGCCGGGACAGGGGAAAACACCATATATTTT
few	.	TRBV12-3/TRBV12-4	TRBJ2-2	CASSWWTNTGELFF	TGTGCCAGCAGTTGGTGGACGAACACCGGGGAGCTGTTTTTT
few	TRBD2	TRBV5-1	TRBJ2-1	CASSTQAGGNNEQFF	TGCGCCAGCAGCACTCAAGCGGGGGGCAACAATGAGCAGTTCTTC
many	TRBD2	TRBV18	TRBJ2-1	CASSPPGGNEQFF	TGTGCCAGCAGTCCCCCGGGGGGTAATGAGCAGTTCTTC
few	.	TRBV20-1	TRBJ2-5	CSANLAGQSRTQYF	TGCAGCGCAAACCTAGCCGGACAGTCCCGAACCCAGTACTTC
few	.	TRBV19	TRBJ2-2	CASTPIGYTGELFF	TGTGCCAGTACTCCAATCGGGTACACCGGGGAGCTGTTTTTT
.	TRBD1	TRBV19	TRBJ2-3	CASSLSPSGTGPPTSTDTQYF	TGTGCCAGTAGTTTGAGCCCCTCGGGGACAGGGCCTCCGACTAGCACAGATACGCAGTATTTT
.	TRBD2	TRBV20-1	TRBJ2-1	CSAIVSGRGEQFF	TGCAGTGCTATAGTTAGCGGGAGGGGGGAGCAGTTCTTC
few	TRBD2	TRBV20-1	TRBJ2-1	CSARVPSGAYNEQFF	TGCAGTGCTAGAGTCCCTAGCGGGGCCTACAATGAGCAGTTCTTC
.	.	TRBV5-1	TRBJ2-1	CASSFDGPRNYNEQFF	TGCGCCAGCAGCTTTGACGGTCCGCGGAACTACAATGAGCAGTTCTTC
many	TRBD2	TRBV14	TRBJ2-1	CASSQAGGAYNEQFF	TGTGCCAGCAGCCAGGCGGGAGGGGCTTACAATGAGCAGTTCTTC
.	.	TRBV29-1	TRBJ2-1	CSVEVQEGNEQFF	TGCAGCGTTGAAGTTCAGGAGGGCAATGAGCAGTTCTTC
few	TRBD2	TRBV6-2/TRBV6-3	TRBJ2-7	CASSYGQREGNYEQYF	TGTGCCAGCAGTTACGGCCAGCGGGAGGGGAACTACGAGCAGTACTTC
few	.	TRBV18	TRBJ2-7	CASSPGVQGSYEQYF	TGTGCCAGCTCACCCGGGGTACAGGGTTCGTACGAGCAGTACTTC